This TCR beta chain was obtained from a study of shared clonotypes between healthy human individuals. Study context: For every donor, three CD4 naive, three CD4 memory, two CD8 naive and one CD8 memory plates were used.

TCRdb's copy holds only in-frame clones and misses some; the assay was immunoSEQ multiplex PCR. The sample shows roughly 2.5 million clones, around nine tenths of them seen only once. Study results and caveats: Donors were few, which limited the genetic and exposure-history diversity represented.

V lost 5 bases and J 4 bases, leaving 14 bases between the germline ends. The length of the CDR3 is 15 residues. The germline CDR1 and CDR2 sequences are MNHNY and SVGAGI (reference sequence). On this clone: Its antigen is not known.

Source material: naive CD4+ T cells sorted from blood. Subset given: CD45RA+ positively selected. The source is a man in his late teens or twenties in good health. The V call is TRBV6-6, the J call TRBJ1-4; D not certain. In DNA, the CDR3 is TGTGCCAGCAGTGGACCGGGTGGTGGTAATGAAAAACTGTTTTTT. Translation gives CASSGPGGGNEKLFF.